This TCR beta chain derives from a study of Graves' ophthalmopathy and Graves' hyperthyroidism (dated by TCRdb to 2016 to 2018). Background on the whole study: Peripheral blood samples were taken at the time of initial diagnosis, before any treatment was given. The study used signatures of the TCR beta repertoire to tell Graves' ophthalmopathy apart from Graves' hyperthyroidism and to predict which patients would progress to ophthalmopathy. In total, 135 blood samples were TCR-sequenced: 43 ophthalmopathy, approximately 80 hyperthyroidism and some 17 hyperthyroidism-to-ophthalmopathy patients. To explore V-J signatures distinguishing ophthalmopathy from hyperthyroidism, a discovery set of around 100 patients (43 ophthalmopathy, 57 stable hyperthyroidism) was enrolled. An independent validation cohort comprised roughly 20 hyperthyroidism patients and 15 to 17 patients who later progressed from hyperthyroidism to ophthalmopathy. In a handful of hyperthyroidism patients, the T-cell repertoire of thyroid tissue was compared with the T-cell repertoire of blood. Once sampling was done, hyperthyroidism patients were given methimazole at a starting dose of 30 mg daily, while ophthalmopathy patients were given high-dose intravenous methylprednisolone.

For repertoire sequencing, the TCR beta CDR3 regions were amplified from RNA transcripts. A first-round RT-PCR used HTBI primers with the Qiagen OneStep RT-PCR kit, followed by a second-round multiplex PCR, size selection and purification. Libraries were sequenced paired-end with 100 bp reads on an Illumina HiSeq2000. In the paper's pipeline: SOAPnuke was used for read processing, and reads with adapters, uncalled bases, a mean Phred below 15, or no exact constant-primer or identifier match were discarded. COPE v1.2.5 was used to merge high-quality paired reads. Clonotypes were defined as unique nucleotide sequences and were aligned to IMGT TRB V, D and J references using MiTCR v1.1. Analysis was restricted to V-J combinations with a frequency above 0.0001, which covered just over 98% of repertoires. A TCR clonal expansion and chaos score per V-J combination was defined as the ratio of F50 clonal expansion to chaos observed in the TCRdist matrix. Features were reduced by Welch's t-statistics and random forest to 10 to 15 V-J combinations, which fed a naive Bayes classifier. The similarity between thyroid and blood repertoires was quantified using the Morisita-Horn index. Using fastp trimming at Q25 and MiXCR clonotype assembly, TCRdb reanalyzed the public sequencing data and kept in-frame beta chains. Entries are consolidated by CDR3 protein sequence, retaining the most common genes and DNA. For this entry, the V and J calls and clone size follow TCRdb and not the study's own pipeline. The sample includes more than 300,000 distinct CDR3 sequences, with roughly 17% observed a single time. The ten largest account for roughly 2.3% of the sample.

The germline V gene encodes CDR1 MGHRA and CDR2 YSYEKL. Measured from the cysteine to the phenylalanine, the CDR3 is 13 residues long. Only the CDR3 region is kept as DNA, spanning 39 bases read in frame from base 1. Trimming costs V 5 bases and J 6 bases, and their ends lie 10 bases apart. The investigation overall reported the following: Ophthalmopathy was separated from stable hyperthyroidism by the 13-signature model with about 85% sensitivity and less than 82% specificity in cross-validation and with 80%/75% in the test set. No statistical method was used to predetermine the sample size, and group allocation was not hidden from the investigators. Among expanded thyroid clonotypes with frequency above 0.001, most also showed up in blood, which suggests that blood repertoires may reflect the thyroid immune response. In validation, the model predicted ophthalmopathy progression with nearly 71% sensitivity and 72.22% specificity; about a dozen predicted patients were CT-confirmed with GO in a median of roughly 6.8 months.

Stable hyperthyroidism was defined as no progression to ophthalmopathy within 18 months of follow-up. The hyperthyroidism patients were 18 to 65 years old and newly diagnosed, with a disease duration of less than 2 months. Patients with other autoimmune diseases, uncontrolled infections, pregnancy or lactation were excluded from the study. Clinical symptoms, serum thyroxine, TRAb, thyroid ultrasound and orbital computed tomography formed the basis of the diagnosis. PBMCs were isolated from approximately 10 ml of fresh peripheral blood by Ficoll-Paque density gradient centrifugation. Total RNA was extracted with Trizol reagent and quality-checked on an Agilent 2100 Bioanalyzer. This clonotype occurred a few times. There is no known antigen for this receptor. Per-nucleotide qualities are absent, and no much larger clonotype sits a single base away.

The sequence derives from an adult woman with stable Graves' hyperthyroidism. The material sequenced was peripheral blood. The rearranged chain carries TRBV4-1 and TRBJ2-2; no D gene call is confident. The nucleotide sequence is TGCGCCAGCAGCTCCGGGCGCTCCGGGGAGCTGTTTTTT. Translated, it gives CASSSGRSGELFF.